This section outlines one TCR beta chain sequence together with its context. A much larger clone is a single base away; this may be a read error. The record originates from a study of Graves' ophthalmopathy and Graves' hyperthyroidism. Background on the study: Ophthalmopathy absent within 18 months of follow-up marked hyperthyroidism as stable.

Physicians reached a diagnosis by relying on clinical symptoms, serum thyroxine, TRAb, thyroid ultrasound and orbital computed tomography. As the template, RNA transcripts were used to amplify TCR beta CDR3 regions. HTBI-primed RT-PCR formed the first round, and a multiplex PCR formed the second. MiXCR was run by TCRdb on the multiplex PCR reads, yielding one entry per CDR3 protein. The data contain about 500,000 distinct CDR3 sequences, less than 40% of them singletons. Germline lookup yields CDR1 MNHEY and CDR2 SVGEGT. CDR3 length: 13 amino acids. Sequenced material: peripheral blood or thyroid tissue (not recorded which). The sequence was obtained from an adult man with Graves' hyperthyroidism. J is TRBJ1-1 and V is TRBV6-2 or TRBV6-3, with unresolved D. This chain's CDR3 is CASSYEVNTETFF. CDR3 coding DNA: TGTGCCAGCAGTTACGAGGTGAACACTGAAACTTTCTTT.